This T cell receptor beta chain comes out of a study of identical twins. Study-wide results and limits: There was an excess of low generation probability in the out-of-frame alpha sequences that twins shared.

This clonotype was observed a few times. Its antigen is not known. Via MiXCR, TCRdb re-called the 5' RACE reads, giving one row per CDR3 protein. This table holds roughly 630,000 distinct CDR3 sequences, roughly 7.2% found once. These sequences were also reported in another study, on yellow fever vaccine responses in identical twins.

This receptor was obtained from a woman aged 18-29 years in good health. The sample comprised PBMCs.

CDR3 nucleotides: TGCAGCGTTGGGACAGGTTCGGAAGCTTTCTTT. Translated: CSVGTGSEAFF. The chain carries TRBV29-1 and TRBJ1-1; 7 nucleotides match TRBD1. The CDR3 length is 11 residues. Germline V gives CDR1 SQVTM, CDR2 ANQGSEA. The V segment lost 4 bases and the J segment 8 bases; nucleotides outside the gene matches: 4.